This T cell receptor (beta chain) was captured by sequencing in a study of technical replicates of blood from several donors. Trimming removed 6 bases at V and 0 bases at J, with 14 bases between. The germline V gene has CDR1 GTSNPN and CDR2 SVGIG (reference sequence). The CDR3 length is 15 residues. Using immunoSEQ multiplex PCR, the repertoire was profiled, and TCRdb retains in-frame clones only, with some absent. Here the sample spans 100,000 or so clones, approximately 96% being singletons. Sequencing used T cells isolated from PBMCs. The chain carries TRBV30 and TRBJ1-4; possibly TRBD1 for D (5 bases). The source is a human donor in good health. Here the CDR3 DNA reads TGTGCCTGTAATCCGGGGGGATCAACTAATGAAAAACTGTTTTTT. The encoded protein is CACNPGGSTNEKLFF.